These 27 T cell receptor beta chains originate from one sample sequenced in a study of blood T cell repertoires in COVID-19. Some clones are missing from TCRdb's copy, which holds only in-frame ones; the method was immunoSEQ multiplex PCR. In the table there are a few hundred thousand clones, 65% to 90% of which are singletons. Sequencing was done on a sample of PBMCs or T cells enriched from blood (not recorded which). The receptors originated from a middle-aged woman with acute COVID-19.

The rearrangement joins TRBV11-1 to TRBJ2-7; possibly TRBD1 for D (5 bases). CDR1 and CDR2 from the germline V gene are SGHAT and FQDESV (reference sequence). This CDR3 comprises 13 residues. V lost 2 bases and J 6 bases, leaving 11 bases between the germline ends. The CDR3 region has the DNA TGTGCCAGCAGCTTATCGCCAGGGATCGAGCAGTACTTC. This sequence encodes CASSLSPGIEQYF.

The rearrangement joins TRBV2 to TRBJ2-1; 7 bases map to TRBD2. The CDR3 is 14 residues long. The ends lost 7 bases at V and 0 bases at J; junction bases unmatched: 3. From germline, CDR1 is SNHLY and CDR2 FYNNEI. The CDR3 sequence: CASTRTSSYNEQFF. DNA for the CDR3: TGTGCCAGCACCAGGACTAGCTCCTACAATGAGCAGTTCTTC.

This clone has a single count. The rearrangement joins TRBV19 to TRBJ1-5, with TRBD1 matching over 10 bases. V dropped 8 bases and J dropped 7; count of bases not matched to a gene: 5. The CDR3 is made up of 13 amino acids. The germline V gene has CDR1 LNHDA and CDR2 SQIVND (reference sequence). Written as DNA, the CDR3 is TGTGCCAGTCTCCGGGACAGGGGCCAGCCCCAGCATTTT. It yields the protein CASLRDRGQPQHF.

This chain uses TRBV6-5 with TRBJ1-6, with TRBD1 as a possible D gene (5 bases). The CDR3 consists of 15 residues. Trimming took 2 bases from V and 7 from J, leaving 12 bases between them. The germline CDR1 and CDR2 sequences are MNHEY and SVGAGI. DNA of the CDR3: TGTGCCAGCAGTTACGCGACAGTGGGGAATTCACCCCTCCACTTT. Translated, it gives CASSYATVGNSPLHF.

This sequence joins TRBV18 and TRBJ1-3; the D is unclear. The germline V gene has CDR1 KGHSH and CDR2 LQKENI. The V end lost 3 bases, the J end lost 4 bases, and 7 bases lay between the germline ends. This CDR3 spans 13 amino acids. CDR3 protein: CASSPGNGNTIYF. The CDR3 DNA follows: TGTGCCAGCTCACCGGGCAACGGAAACACCATATATTTT.

The rearrangement uses TRBV2 and TRBJ2-7; 16 nucleotides match TRBD2. The CDR3 loop spans 15 amino acids. V lost 6 bases to trimming and J lost 4 bases; unmatched junction nucleotides: 3. Looked up from germline, CDR1 is SNHLY and CDR2 is FYNNEI. This CDR3 reads CASRAGLAGGYEQYF. For the CDR3, the DNA is TGTGCCAGCAGGGCGGGACTAGCGGGAGGGTACGAGCAGTACTTC.

Comments on this clone: The sample carries other DNA sequences with the same CDR3. The chain is built from TRBV19 and TRBJ1-5, with D perhaps TRBD1 (5 bases). CDR3 size: 14 residues. V lost 7 bases to trimming and J lost 4 bases, with 14 bases between them. Germline loops: CDR1 LNHDA, CDR2 SQIVND (reference sequence). DNA for the CDR3: TGTGCCAGTAACCTCCGGGACTCTAATCAGCCCCAGCATTTT. Translation: CASNLRDSNQPQHF.

The V gene is TRBV27, the J gene TRBJ2-7, with 10 nucleotides matching TRBD1. Unmatched junction bases numbered 18, after V lost 8 bases and J lost 2 bases. The germline V gene encodes CDR1 MNHEY and CDR2 SMNVEV (reference sequence). CDR3 length: 18 amino acids. In nucleotides, the CDR3 is TGTGCCAGCGCCCAAGGACAGGGGGGCCCCACTGGCACCTACGAGCAGTACTTC. Protein sequence: CASAQGQGGPTGTYEQYF.

The rearrangement uses TRBV27 and TRBJ2-7; D is possibly TRBD1 (6 bases). The V and J ends lost 2 bases and 3 bases respectively, with 14 bases between them. The CDR3 totals 15 residues. Germline V gene data show CDR1 as MNHEY and CDR2 as SMNVEV (reference sequence). The CDR3 reads CASSLKGGRGYEQYF. In DNA form, the CDR3 reads TGTGCCAGCAGTTTAAAAGGGGGTAGAGGCTACGAGCAGTACTTC.

The chain combines TRBV7-2 with TRBJ2-2, with D possibly matching TRBD2 (6 bases). The CDR3 sequence is 14 residues long. Deletions cut 5 bases from V and 4 bases from J, with 11 bases between. CDR1 and CDR2 (germline): SGHTA, FQGNSA. In DNA, the CDR3 is TGTGCCAGCAGCCCGCAAGCGGGCACCGGGGAGCTGTTTTTT. This codes for CASSPQAGTGELFF.

This chain links TRBV28 with TRBJ1-5; unclear D gene. Germline V gives CDR1 MDHEN, CDR2 SYDVKM. The V end lost 6 bases, the J end lost 1 base, and 4 bases lay between the germline ends. This CDR3 is built from 12 residues. The CDR3 DNA is TGTGCCAGCAGCCCGAGCAATCAGCCCCAGCATTTT. This encodes CASSPSNQPQHF. Filled out from reference TRBV28 and TRBJ1-5, the complete variable domain reads DVKVTQSSRYLVKRTGEKVFLECVQDMDHENMFWYRQDPGLGLRLIYFSYDVKMKEKGDIPEGYSVSREKKERFSLILESASTNQTSMYLCASSPSNQPQHFGDGTRLSIL.

The chain carries TRBV7-8 and TRBJ2-7; 10 nucleotides align to TRBD2. The CDR3 spans 15 residues. Germline CDR1 and CDR2: SGHVS and FQNEAQ. V trimming: 3 bases; J trimming: 2 bases; junction bases outside the gene matches: 4. CDR3 in amino acids: CASSFGTSATYEQYF. The CDR3, as DNA: TGTGCCAGCAGCTTTGGGACTAGCGCTACCTACGAGCAGTACTTC.

The chain carries TRBV27 and TRBJ1-6; 7 bases align to TRBD1. V shed 5 bases, J shed 5 bases, and the junction held 6 bases outside the gene matches. CDR3 length equals 15 residues. Germline assignment: CDR1 MNHEY and CDR2 SMNVEV (reference sequence). CDR3 sequence: CASSRGDRDNSPLHF. The CDR3 DNA follows: TGTGCCAGCAGTCGCGGGGACAGAGATAATTCACCCCTCCACTTT.

The chain is built from TRBV28 and TRBJ1-2; 7 bases line up with TRBD1. This CDR3 has 14 residues. Trimming removed 5 bases from V and 2 bases from J; junction bases left unmatched: 5. In germline, CDR1 is MDHEN, CDR2 SYDVKM. CDR3 sequence (DNA): TGTGCCAGCAGTACGCGGGACAGAAACTATGGCTACACCTTC. Translating it yields CASSTRDRNYGYTF.

This CDR3 is CASSEGTGGFQPQHF. The CDR3 nucleotides are TGCGCCAGCAGTGAGGGGACAGGGGGCTTCCAGCCCCAGCATTTT. This chain joins TRBV10-2 and TRBJ1-5; 12 bases match TRBD1. J was trimmed by 7 bases and V by 2 bases; bases with no gene match: 3. Germline CDR1 reads WSHSY; CDR2 reads SAAADI. The CDR3 has 15 amino acids.

The chain combines TRBV11-2 with TRBJ2-1, with a tentative D call TRBD1 (5 bases). Germline-derived CDR1 and CDR2 are SGHAT and FQNNGV. The CDR3 has 13 amino acids. Between the trimmed V and J ends, which lost 3 bases and 5 bases, there was a span of 8 bases. CDR3 coding DNA: TGTGCCAGCAGCTTTGACAGACACAATGAGCAGTTCTTC. This sequence encodes CASSFDRHNEQFF. Full variable domain (rest looked up from reference TRBV11-2 and TRBJ2-1): EAGVAQSPRYKIIEKRQSVAFWCNPISGHATLYWYQQILGQGPKLLIQFQNNGVVDDSQLPKDRFSAERLKGVDSTLKIQPAKLEDSAVYLCASSFDRHNEQFFGPGTRLTVL.

Comment on this clone: A junction end diverges from the germline sequence, so it may reflect a read error. The J gene is TRBJ1-2, the V gene TRBV28; D unresolved. Germline V gene lookup returns CDR1 MDHEN and CDR2 SYDVKM. The CDR3 sequence is 11 residues long. The CDR3 sequence: CLVEGNYGYTF. In nucleotides, the CDR3 is TGCCTGGTCGAGGGAAACTATGGCTACACCTTC.

The chain combines TRBV28 with TRBJ1-1; D is possibly TRBD1 (5 bases). This CDR3 contains 14 residues. From germline, CDR1 is MDHEN and CDR2 SYDVKM. V was pared by 4 bases and J by 4 bases, with 13 bases between. The CDR3 DNA is TGTGCCAGCAGTTCTGGGATACAGGTCACTGAAGCTTTCTTT. Amino acid sequence: CASSSGIQVTEAFF.

The chain combines TRBV5-1 with TRBJ2-1; 11 nucleotides agree with TRBD2. J gave up 5 bases and V 3 bases, and 4 bases lay outside the gene matches. The CDR3 has 15 amino acids. CDR1 and CDR2 from the germline V gene are SGHRS and YFSETQ. In nucleotides, the CDR3 is TGCGCCAGCAGCTCGATAGCGGGAGGGAACAATGAGCAGTTCTTC. This gives the protein CASSSIAGGNNEQFF.

The chain has TRBV18 and TRBJ1-1; TRBD1 matches at 7 bases. The CDR3 is made up of 12 amino acids. Germline V gene lookup returns CDR1 KGHSH and CDR2 LQKENI. Trimming cost V 2 bases and J 10 bases; bases outside gene matches: 4. The CDR3 region is CASSPDRVGAFF. CDR3 nucleotides: TGTGCCAGCTCACCAGACAGGGTTGGAGCTTTCTTT.

The DNA for the CDR3 is TGTGCCAGCAGCCCACCCGGGGGGGGTGGGGGCTACGAGCAGTACTTC. This gives the protein CASSPPGGGGGYEQYF. The rearrangement joins TRBV7-9 to TRBJ2-7; TRBD2 matches 8 bases. After removal of 5 bases from V and 3 bases from J, the junction contained 12 bases not matched to a gene. Germline V gene sequence: CDR1 SEHNR, CDR2 FQNEAQ (reference sequence). The CDR3 runs to 16 residues.

CDR3 residues: CASSGHFTDTQYF. CDR3 nucleotides: TGTGCCAGTTCGGGACATTTCACAGATACGCAGTATTTT. The chain employs TRBV19 and TRBJ2-3; D may be TRBD1 (6 bases). The CDR3 is made up of 13 amino acids. The V gene's germline CDR1 is LNHDA and CDR2 SQIVND (reference sequence). The germline V and J ends were trimmed by 8 bases and 2 bases, with 11 bases remaining between them.

The chain has TRBV3-1 (or the pseudogene TRBV3-2) and TRBJ1-2, with 7 bases matching TRBD1. The V gene end was trimmed by 4 bases and the J gene end by 0 bases; junction bases not matched to a gene: 8. Germline CDR1 LGHDT, CDR2 YNNKEL (reference sequence). This CDR3 comprises 16 residues. CDR3 bases: TGTGCCAGCAGCCGACAGGGACAGAGATCTAACTATGGCTACACCTTC. It codes for CASSRQGQRSNYGYTF.

This chain uses TRBV7-9 with TRBJ2-1, with D tentatively TRBD2 (5 bases). There are 17 residues in the CDR3. Germline values: CDR1 SEHNR, CDR2 FQNEAQ (reference sequence). Trimming took 5 bases from V and 0 from J, leaving 17 bases between them. DNA of the CDR3: TGTGCCAGCAGCCCCCGGACTGGAACTATCTCCTACAATGAGCAGTTCTTC. Protein sequence: CASSPRTGTISYNEQFF.

The V call is TRBV15, the J call TRBJ2-5; TRBD2 aligns across 7 bases. The CDR3 sequence is 15 residues long. Trimming at V came to 2 bases and at J to 9 bases, leaving 12 bases not matched to a gene. From germline, CDR1 is LNHNV and CDR2 YYDKDF (reference sequence). CDR3 nucleotide sequence: TGTGCCACCAGCAGATCGGGGGAGGGACCACCGGCCCAGTACTTC. Translated: CATSRSGEGPPAQYF.

The rearrangement joins TRBV11-3 to TRBJ1-2, with D unresolved. V was clipped by 4 bases and J by 3 bases, with 9 bases between them. The length of the CDR3 is 13 residues. The germline V gene has CDR1 SGHNT and CDR2 YENEEA. The CDR3 nucleotides read TGTGCCAGCAGCTCATGGGAGGACTATGGCTACACCTTC. Residues: CASSSWEDYGYTF. Together with reference TRBV11-3 and TRBJ1-2, the CDR3 gives the full variable domain: EAGVVQSPRYKIIEKKQPVAFWCNPISGHNTLYWYLQNLGQGPELLIRYENEEAVDDSQLPKDRFSAERLKGVDSTLKIQPAELGDSAVYLCASSSWEDYGYTFGSGTRLTVV.

This clone has just one count. The V call is TRBV6-2 or TRBV6-3, the J call TRBJ1-2, with 7 bases identical to TRBD1. The CDR3 has 15 amino acids. Germline CDR1 and CDR2: MNHEY and SVGEGT. Unmatched junction bases numbered 12, after V lost 4 bases and J lost 7 bases. Here the CDR3 DNA reads TGTGCCAGCAGTTCGGGGACAGTCGGGTTTGGTGGCTACACCTTC. Amino acid sequence: CASSSGTVGFGGYTF.